This T cell receptor beta chain was captured by sequencing in a study of T-cell reconstitution after alpha-beta-depleted transplantation in children. Findings of the study overall: Reportedly, alpha-beta T cells present about two months post-transplant originated from several hundred expanded clones of graft origin. One year after transplant, T-cell counts and diversity came mostly from newly produced T cells.

This clonotype was recorded many times. Its antigen is not known. CDR3 size: 11 residues. Trimming stripped 5 bases from V and 9 bases from J, with 11 bases between. The germline V gene has CDR1 MNHEY and CDR2 SVGAGI. Unique molecular identifiers were used to barcode this TCRbeta library. TCRdb processed the PCR reads anew with MiXCR; each CDR3 protein has one entry. The data hold about 260,000 distinct CDR3 sequences, with approximately 8.9% observed a single time. The sequences come from PBMCs, mostly from graft donor cells, collected 180 days after TCRalphabeta/CD19-depleted stem cell transplant. This clonotype was sampled from a male patient between 5 and 17 years old who had a stem cell transplant for acute lymphoblastic leukemia, so the T cells may come from the graft donor. The J gene is TRBJ2-7, the V gene TRBV6-5; the D gene is possibly TRBD2 (6 bases). DNA of the CDR3: TGTGCCAGCAGTAGAGGGGACTCGCAGTACTTC. Translating gives CASSRGDSQYF.